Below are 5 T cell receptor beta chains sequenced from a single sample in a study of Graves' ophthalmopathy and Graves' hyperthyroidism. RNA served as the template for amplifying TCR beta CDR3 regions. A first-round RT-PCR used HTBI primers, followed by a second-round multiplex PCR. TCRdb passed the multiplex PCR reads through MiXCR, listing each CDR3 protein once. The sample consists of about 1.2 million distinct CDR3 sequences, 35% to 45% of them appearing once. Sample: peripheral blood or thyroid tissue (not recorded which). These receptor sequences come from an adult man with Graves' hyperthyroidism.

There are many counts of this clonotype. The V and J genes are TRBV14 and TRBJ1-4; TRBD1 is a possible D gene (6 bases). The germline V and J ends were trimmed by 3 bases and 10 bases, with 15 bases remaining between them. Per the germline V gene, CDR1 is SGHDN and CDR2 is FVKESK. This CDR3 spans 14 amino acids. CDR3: CASSQGGLLGKLFF. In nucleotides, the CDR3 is TGTGCCAGCAGCCAGGGGGGCCTTCTCGGAAAACTGTTTTTT.

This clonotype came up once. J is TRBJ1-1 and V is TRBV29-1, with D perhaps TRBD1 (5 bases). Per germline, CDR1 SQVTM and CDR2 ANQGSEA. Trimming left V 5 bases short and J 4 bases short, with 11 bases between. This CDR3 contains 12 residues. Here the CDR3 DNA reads TGCAGCGTTTTCAGGGTTGGCACTGAAGCTTTCTTT. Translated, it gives CSVFRVGTEAFF.

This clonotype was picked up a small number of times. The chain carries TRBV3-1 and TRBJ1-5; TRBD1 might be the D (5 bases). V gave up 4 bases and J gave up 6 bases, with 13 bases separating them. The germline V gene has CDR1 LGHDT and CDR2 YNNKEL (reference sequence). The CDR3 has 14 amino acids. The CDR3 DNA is TGTGCCAGCAGCCCTCGGCCCGGGGCTCAGCCCCAGCATTTT. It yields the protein CASSPRPGAQPQHF.

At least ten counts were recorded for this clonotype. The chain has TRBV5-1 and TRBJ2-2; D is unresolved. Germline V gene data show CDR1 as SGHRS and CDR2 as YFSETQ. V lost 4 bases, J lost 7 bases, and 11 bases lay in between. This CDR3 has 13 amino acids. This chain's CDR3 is CASSPRSGGELFF. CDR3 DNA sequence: TGCGCCAGCAGCCCAAGGTCGGGCGGGGAGCTGTTTTTT.

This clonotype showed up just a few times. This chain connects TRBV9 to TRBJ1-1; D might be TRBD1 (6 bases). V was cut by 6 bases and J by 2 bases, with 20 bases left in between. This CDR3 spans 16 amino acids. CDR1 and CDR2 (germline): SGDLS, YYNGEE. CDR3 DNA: TGTGCCAGCAAACCCCCGGGGGGGGGCCTAAACACTGAAGCTTTCTTT. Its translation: CASKPPGGGLNTEAFF.